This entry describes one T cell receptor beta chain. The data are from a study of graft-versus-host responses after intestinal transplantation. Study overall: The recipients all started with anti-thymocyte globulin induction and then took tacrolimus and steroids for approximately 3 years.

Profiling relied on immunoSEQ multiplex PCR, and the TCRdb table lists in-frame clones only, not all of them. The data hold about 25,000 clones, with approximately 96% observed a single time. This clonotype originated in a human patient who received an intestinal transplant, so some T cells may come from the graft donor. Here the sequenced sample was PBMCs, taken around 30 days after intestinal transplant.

CDR3 sequence: CASSGGDKALHF. The DNA of the CDR3 is TGCGCCAGCAGTGGGGGGGACAAGGCCCTCCACTTT. The rearrangement links TRBV10-1 to TRBJ1-6, with D possibly matching TRBD1 (6 bases). The CDR3 length is 12 residues. CDR1 and CDR2 (germline): WNHNN, SYGVQD (reference sequence). V was trimmed by 4 bases and J by 14 bases, leaving 12 bases between them.